The clone carrying this TCR beta chain appeared a few times. Its antigen remains unidentified. CDR1 and CDR2 from the germline V gene are GTSNPN and SVGIG (reference sequence). Losses at the gene ends were 1 base for V and 11 bases for J; bases not matched to a gene: 2. The CDR3 is 11 residues long. The data were obtained in a study of beta chain features in type 1 diabetes. Whole-study results and caveats: In type 1 diabetes patients, VDJ junctions had fewer insertions; deletions at these junctions were more frequent. Among all four CD4+ subsets, Type 1 diabetes patients had TCRB CDR3s that were moderately but significantly shorter.

Expressed TCRB transcripts were sequenced because the entire RNA isolate underwent reverse transcription. The data were produced by immunoSEQ multiplex PCR, yet TCRdb's version contains in-frame clones alone and is incomplete. Altogether about 360,000 clones are present, around 12% being singletons, with the ten largest covering 0.015% to 0.02%. This sequence originates from a man aged 18 to 29 in good health. The chain employs TRBV30 and TRBJ1-1, with 9 bases identical to TRBD1. The sequenced material came from naive CD4+ T cells from blood. The CDR3 is CAWSGDRAAFF. CDR3 DNA sequence: TGTGCCTGGAGTGGGGACAGGGCCGCTTTCTTT.